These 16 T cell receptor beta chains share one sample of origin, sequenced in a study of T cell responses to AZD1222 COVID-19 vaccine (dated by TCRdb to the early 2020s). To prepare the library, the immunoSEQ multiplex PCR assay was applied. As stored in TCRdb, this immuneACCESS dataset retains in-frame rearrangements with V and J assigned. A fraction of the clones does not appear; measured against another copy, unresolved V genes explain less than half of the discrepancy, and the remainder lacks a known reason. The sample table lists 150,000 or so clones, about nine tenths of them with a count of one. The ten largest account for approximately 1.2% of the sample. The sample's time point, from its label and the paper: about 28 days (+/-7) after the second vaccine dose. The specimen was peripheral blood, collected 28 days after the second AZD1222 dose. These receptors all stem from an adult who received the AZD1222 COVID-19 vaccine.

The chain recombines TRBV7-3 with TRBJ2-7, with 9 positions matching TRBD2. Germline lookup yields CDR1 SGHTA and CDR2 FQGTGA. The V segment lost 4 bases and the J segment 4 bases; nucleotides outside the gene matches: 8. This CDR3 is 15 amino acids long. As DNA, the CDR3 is TGTGCCAGCAGCTCAGCGGGAGGCCAGCTTTACGAGCAGTACTTC. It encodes CASSSAGGQLYEQYF.

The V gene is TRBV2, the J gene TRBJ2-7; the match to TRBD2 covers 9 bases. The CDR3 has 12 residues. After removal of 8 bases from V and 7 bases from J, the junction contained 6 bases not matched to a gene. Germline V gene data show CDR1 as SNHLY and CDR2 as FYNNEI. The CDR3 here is CASAGGPGEQYF. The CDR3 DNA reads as TGTGCCAGCGCGGGAGGGCCGGGGGAGCAGTACTTC.

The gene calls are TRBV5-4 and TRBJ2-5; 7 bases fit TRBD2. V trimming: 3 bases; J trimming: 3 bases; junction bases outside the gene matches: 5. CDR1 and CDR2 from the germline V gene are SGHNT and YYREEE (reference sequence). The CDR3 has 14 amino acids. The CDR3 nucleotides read TGTGCCAGCAGCTCCAGGGAGGGGAAAGAGACCCAGTACTTC. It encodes CASSSREGKETQYF.

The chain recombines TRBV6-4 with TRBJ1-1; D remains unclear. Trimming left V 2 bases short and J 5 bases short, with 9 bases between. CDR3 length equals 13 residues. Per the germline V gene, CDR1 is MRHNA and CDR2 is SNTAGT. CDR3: CASSDLGGTEAFF. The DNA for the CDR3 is TGTGCCAGCAGTGACCTGGGAGGTACTGAAGCTTTCTTT.

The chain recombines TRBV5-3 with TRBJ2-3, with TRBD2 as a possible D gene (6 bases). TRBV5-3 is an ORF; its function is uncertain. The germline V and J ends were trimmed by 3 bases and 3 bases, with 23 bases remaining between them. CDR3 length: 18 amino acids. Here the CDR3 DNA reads TGTGCCAGAAGCTGGGCAGATCGGGAGTGGCCCCTAACAGATACGCAGTATTTT. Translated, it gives CARSWADREWPLTDTQYF.

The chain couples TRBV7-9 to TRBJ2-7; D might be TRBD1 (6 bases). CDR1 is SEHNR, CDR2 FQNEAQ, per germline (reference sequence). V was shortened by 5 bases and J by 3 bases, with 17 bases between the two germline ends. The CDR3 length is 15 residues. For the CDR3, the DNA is TGTGCCAGCAGCCCCCTGGGCAGGGGAAACTACGAGCAGTACTTC. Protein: CASSPLGRGNYEQYF.

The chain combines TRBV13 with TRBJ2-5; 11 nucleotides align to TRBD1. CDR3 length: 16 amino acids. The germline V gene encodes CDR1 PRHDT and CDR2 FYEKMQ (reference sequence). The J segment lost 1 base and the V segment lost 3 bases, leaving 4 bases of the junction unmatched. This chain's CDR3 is CASSFGQGAPQETQYF. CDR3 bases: TGTGCCAGCAGCTTCGGACAGGGGGCCCCCCAAGAGACCCAGTACTTC.

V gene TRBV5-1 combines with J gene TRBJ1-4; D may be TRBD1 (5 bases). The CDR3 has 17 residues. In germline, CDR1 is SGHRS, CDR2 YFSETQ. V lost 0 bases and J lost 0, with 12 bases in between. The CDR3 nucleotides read TGCGCCAGCAGCTTGGAGGGACCCTGGGCAACTAATGAAAAACTGTTTTTT. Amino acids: CASSLEGPWATNEKLFF.

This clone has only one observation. CDR3 region: CASRAGEGYTF. CDR3 bases: TGTGCCAGCAGGGCAGGGGAAGGCTACACCTTC. The chain has TRBV6-5 and TRBJ1-2; the D gene is possibly TRBD1 (6 bases). In germline, CDR1 is MNHEY, CDR2 SVGAGI. The CDR3 sequence is 11 residues long. Trimming shortened V by 6 bases and J by 8 bases, and 10 bases separated the two germline ends.

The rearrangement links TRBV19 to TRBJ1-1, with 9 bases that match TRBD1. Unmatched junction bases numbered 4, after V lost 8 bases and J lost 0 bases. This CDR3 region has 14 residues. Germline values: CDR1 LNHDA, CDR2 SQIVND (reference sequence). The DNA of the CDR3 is TGTGCCAGTTGGACAGGGGAGGTGAACACTGAAGCTTTCTTT. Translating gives CASWTGEVNTEAFF.

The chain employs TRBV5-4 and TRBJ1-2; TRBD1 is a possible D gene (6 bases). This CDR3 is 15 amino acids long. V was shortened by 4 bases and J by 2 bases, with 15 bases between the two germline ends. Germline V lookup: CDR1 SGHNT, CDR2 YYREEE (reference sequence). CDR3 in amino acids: CASSQGHVVNYGYTF. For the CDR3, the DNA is TGTGCCAGCAGCCAGGGACACGTAGTGAACTATGGCTACACCTTC.

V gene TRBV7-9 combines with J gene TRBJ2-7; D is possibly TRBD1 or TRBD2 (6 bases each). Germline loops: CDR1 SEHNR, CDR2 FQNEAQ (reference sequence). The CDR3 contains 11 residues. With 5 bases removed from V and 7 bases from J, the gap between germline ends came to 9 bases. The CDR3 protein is CASSKGGEQYF. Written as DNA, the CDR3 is TGTGCCAGCAGCAAAGGGGGGGAGCAGTACTTC.

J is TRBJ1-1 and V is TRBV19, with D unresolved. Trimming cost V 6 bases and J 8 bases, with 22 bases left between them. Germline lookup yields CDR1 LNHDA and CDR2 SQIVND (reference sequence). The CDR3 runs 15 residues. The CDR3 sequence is CASSISAAGLREAFF. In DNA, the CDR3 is TGTGCCAGTAGCATTTCCGCGGCAGGCCTCCGGGAAGCTTTCTTT.

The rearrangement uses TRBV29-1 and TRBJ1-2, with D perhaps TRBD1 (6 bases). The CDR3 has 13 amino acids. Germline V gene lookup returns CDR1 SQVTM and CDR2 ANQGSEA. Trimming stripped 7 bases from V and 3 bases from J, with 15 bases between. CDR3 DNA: TGCAGCGCTGGAGTCGGGGGCCACTATGGCTACACCTTC. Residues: CSAGVGGHYGYTF.

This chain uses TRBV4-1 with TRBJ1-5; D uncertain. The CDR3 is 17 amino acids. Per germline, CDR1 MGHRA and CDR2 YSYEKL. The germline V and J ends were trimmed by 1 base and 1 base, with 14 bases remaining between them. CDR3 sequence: CASSQGAAPGSNQPQHF. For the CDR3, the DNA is TGCGCCAGCAGCCAAGGAGCGGCTCCGGGGAGCAATCAGCCCCAGCATTTT.

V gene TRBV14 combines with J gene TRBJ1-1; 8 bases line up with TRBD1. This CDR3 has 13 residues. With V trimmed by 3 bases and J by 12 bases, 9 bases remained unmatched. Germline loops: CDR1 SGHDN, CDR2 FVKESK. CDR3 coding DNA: TGTGCCAGCAGCCAGAGTAGGACAGGGACAACTTTCTTT. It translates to CASSQSRTGTTFF.